This TCR beta chain was captured by sequencing in a study of T cell repertoires in cytomegalovirus infection. Study background: Signatures in public TCR beta sequences pointed to both CMV infection and matching HLA type. Study-level results: HLA-C-restricted CMV clonotypes gave the most frequent clonotype in two of eight donors. Based on cumulative public TCR beta family frequency, carriers of CMV plus the relevant HLA were identified.

Germline V lookup: CDR1 DFQATT, CDR2 SNEGSKA (reference sequence). The CDR3 has 11 amino acids. A word on this clonotype: What it binds is not known.

Via MiXCR, TCRdb re-called the reads, giving one row per CDR3 protein. This table has roughly 760,000 distinct CDR3 sequences, about 40% appearing once. This sequence was found in a human donor in good health (CMV status not recorded). Some clones in this sample may be carry-over from other donors' samples. Sequenced: PBMCs. The chain uses TRBV20-1 and TRBJ2-7; perhaps TRBD2 as D (6 bases). The CDR3 reads CSRRSYGGQYF. CDR3 nucleotides: TGCAGCCGGAGATCCTACGGGGGGCAGTACTTC.